This T cell receptor beta chain was identified during a study of blood T cell repertoires in COVID-19 (dated by TCRdb to about 2020). For the wider study: Collaborator samples came from the United States, Italy and Spain and covered acute and convalescent phases of COVID-19. The material from the prospective study consisted of cDNA or gDNA derived from T cells, B-cell-depleted T cells, or PBMCs. The dataset comprised deeply sampled blood TCRbeta repertoires from subjects exposed to, actively infected with, or recovered from COVID-19. The repertoires were made available in a free public database intended to serve as a resource for research on the immune response to SARS-CoV-2. Samples came from the ongoing ImmuneRACE study (first 160 participants) plus 1,254 subjects from 6 global collaborators. A de-identified subject ID, COVID-19 status, age in years and sex were almost always included in the sample metadata. Where available, HLA class I and class II types were taken from metadata supplied by the sample provider and were not determined by assay-based typing.

Each collaborating institution followed its own protocols to collect whole blood in K2EDTA tubes. For TCRbeta analysis, collaborators shipped samples in one of three forms: frozen whole blood, isolated PBMCs, or DNA extracted from either of those sample types. Note on this clone: Its antigen is not yet known. The record has no base qualities; no much larger clone is one base away.

The immunoSEQ Assay, a bias-controlled multiplex PCR, was used to amplify TCRbeta CDR3 regions from genomic DNA. As for the original processing: The number of nucleated cells in each sample was estimated from the amplification of reference gene primers within the assay. To quantify the absolute abundance of each unique TCRbeta CDR3 rearrangement, sequence reads were collapsed and filtered. For each sample, productive Simpson clonality was calculated by taking the square root of Simpson's diversity index across productive rearrangements. The table comes from immuneACCESS by way of TCRdb, which keeps in-frame sequences with V and J called. Part of the clones is missing from these tables; in studies checked, under half for an unresolved V gene and the rest for unknown reasons. V, J and clone size reflect that table, while D and trimming were determined from the DNA. The sample table holds some 170,000 clones, of which 70% to 90% were seen once. Approximately 10% of the sample belongs to the ten largest clones.

The cysteine opens and the phenylalanine closes a CDR3 of 14 amino acids. The retained sequence is limited to the CDR3, 42 bases, with the frame set at the first base. CDR1 and CDR2, per the germline V gene, are SGHAT and FQNNGV. At the junction V is shortened by 6 bases and J by 6 bases, with 17 bases in between. The research as a whole found: Clinical and demographic metadata were provided uncurated, with the amount varying by source and participant.

This TCR was sampled from a human donor in a cohort sampled during active COVID-19. The chain joins TRBV11-2 to TRBJ1-2; TRBD1 is a possible D gene, resting on 6 matching bases. The source material was peripheral blood. The CDR3 is CASRRIRDNNGYTF. The nucleotides are TGTGCCAGCAGACGAATCCGGGACAACAATGGCTACACCTTC.